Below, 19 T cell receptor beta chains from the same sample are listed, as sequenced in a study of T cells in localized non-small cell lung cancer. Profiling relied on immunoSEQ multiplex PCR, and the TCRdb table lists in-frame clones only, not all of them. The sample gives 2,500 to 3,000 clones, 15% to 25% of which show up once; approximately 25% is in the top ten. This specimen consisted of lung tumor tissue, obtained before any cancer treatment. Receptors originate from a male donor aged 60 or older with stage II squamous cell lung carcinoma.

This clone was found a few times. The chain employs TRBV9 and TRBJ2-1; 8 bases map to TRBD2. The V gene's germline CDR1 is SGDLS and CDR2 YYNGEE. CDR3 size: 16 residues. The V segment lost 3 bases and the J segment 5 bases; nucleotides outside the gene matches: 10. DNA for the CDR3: TGTGCCAGCAGCGAAGCGAGCGGGAGAGGGGACAATGAGCAGTTCTTC. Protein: CASSEASGRGDNEQFF.

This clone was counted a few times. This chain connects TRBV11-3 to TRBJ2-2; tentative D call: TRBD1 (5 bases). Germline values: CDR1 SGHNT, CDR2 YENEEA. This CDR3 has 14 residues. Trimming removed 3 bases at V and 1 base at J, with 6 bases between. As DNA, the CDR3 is TGTGCCAGCAGCTTGGGGCTGAACACCGGGGAGCTGTTTTTT. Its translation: CASSLGLNTGELFF.

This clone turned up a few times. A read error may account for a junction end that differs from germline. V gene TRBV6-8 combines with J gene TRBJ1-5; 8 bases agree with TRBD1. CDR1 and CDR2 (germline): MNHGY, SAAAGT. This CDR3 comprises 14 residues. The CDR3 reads CAISGQGGGQPQHF. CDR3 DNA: TGTGCCATCAGTGGACAGGGAGGGGGACAGCCCCAGCATTTT.

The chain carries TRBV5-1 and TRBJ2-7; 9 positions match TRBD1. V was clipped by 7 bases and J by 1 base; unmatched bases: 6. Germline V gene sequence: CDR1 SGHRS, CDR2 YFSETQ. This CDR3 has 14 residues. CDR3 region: CASSGTGWSYEQYF. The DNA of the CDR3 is TGCGCCAGCTCCGGGACAGGGTGGTCCTACGAGCAGTACTTC.

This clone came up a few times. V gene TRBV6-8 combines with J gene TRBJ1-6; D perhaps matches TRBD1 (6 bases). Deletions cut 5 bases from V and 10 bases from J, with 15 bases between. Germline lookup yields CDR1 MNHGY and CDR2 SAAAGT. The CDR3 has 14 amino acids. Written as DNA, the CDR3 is TGTGCCAGCAGTGAGTGGGGGCTAAGCTCACCCCTCCACTTT. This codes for CASSEWGLSSPLHF.

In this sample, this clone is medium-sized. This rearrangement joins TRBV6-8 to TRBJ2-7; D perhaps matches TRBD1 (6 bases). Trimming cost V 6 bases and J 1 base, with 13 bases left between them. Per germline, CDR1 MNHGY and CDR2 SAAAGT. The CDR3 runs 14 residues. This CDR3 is CASRRAGDSYEQYF. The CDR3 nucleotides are TGTGCCAGCAGAAGGGCAGGGGATTCCTACGAGCAGTACTTC.

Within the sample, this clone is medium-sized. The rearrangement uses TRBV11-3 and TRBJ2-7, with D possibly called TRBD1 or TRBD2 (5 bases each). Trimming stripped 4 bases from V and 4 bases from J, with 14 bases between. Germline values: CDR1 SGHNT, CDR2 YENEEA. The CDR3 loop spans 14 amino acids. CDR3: CASSYRDGTYEQYF. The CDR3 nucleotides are TGTGCCAGCAGCTACCGGGACGGAACATACGAGCAGTACTTC.

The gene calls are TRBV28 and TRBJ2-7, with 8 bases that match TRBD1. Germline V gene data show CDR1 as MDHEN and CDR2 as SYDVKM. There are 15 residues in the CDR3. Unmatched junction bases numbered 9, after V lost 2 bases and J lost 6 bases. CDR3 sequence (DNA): TGTGCCAGCAGTTTAACGGACAGGGCCGTTCCCGAGCAGTACTTC. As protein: CASSLTDRAVPEQYF.

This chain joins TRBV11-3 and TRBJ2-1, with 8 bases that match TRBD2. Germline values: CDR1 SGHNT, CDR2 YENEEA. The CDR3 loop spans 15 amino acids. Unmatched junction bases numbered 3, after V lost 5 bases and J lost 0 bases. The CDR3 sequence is CASSISGSSYNEQFF. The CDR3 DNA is TGTGCCAGCAGCATCAGCGGGAGCTCCTACAATGAGCAGTTCTTC.

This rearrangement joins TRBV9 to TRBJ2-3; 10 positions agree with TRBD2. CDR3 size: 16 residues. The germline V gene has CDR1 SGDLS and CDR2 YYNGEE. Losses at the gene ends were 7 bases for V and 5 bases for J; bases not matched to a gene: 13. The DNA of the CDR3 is TGTGCCAGCGGAGAGGCTAGCGGGAGAACTATAGATACGCAGTATTTT. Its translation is CASGEASGRTIDTQYF.

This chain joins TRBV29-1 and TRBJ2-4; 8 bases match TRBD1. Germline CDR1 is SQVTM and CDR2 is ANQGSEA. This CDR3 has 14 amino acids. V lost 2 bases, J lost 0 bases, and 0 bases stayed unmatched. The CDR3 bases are TGCAGCGTTGAAACAGGGGGAGCCAAAAACATTCAGTACTTC. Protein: CSVETGGAKNIQYF.

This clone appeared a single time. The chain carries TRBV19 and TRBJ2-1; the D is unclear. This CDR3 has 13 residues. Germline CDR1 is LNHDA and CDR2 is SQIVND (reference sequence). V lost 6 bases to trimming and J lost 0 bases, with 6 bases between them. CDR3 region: CASSPYSYNEQFF. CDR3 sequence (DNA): TGTGCCAGTAGCCCATACTCCTACAATGAGCAGTTCTTC. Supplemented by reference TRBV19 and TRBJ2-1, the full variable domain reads DGGITQSPKYLFRKEGQNVTLSCEQNLNHDAMYWYRQDPGQGLRLIYYSQIVNDFQKGDIAEGYSVSREKKESFPLTVTSAQKNPTAFYLCASSPYSYNEQFFGPGTRLTVL.

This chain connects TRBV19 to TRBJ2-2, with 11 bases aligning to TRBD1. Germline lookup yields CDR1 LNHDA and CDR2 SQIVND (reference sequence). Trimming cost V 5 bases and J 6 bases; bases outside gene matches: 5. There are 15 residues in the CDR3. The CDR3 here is CASSPRDRGAGELFF. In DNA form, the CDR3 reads TGTGCCAGTAGTCCCCGGGACAGGGGGGCCGGGGAGCTGTTTTTT. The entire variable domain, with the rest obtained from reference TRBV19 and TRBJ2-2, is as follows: DGGITQSPKYLFRKEGQNVTLSCEQNLNHDAMYWYRQDPGQGLRLIYYSQIVNDFQKGDIAEGYSVSREKKESFPLTVTSAQKNPTAFYLCASSPRDRGAGELFFGEGSRLTVL.

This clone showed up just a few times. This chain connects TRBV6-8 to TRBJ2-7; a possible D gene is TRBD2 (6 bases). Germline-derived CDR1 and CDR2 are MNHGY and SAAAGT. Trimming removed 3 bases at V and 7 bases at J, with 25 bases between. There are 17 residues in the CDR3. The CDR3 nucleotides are TGTGCCAGCAGTTATAGTCGTTGCGGGACTGAGGTCCTGGAGCAGTACTTC. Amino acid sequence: CASSYSRCGTEVLEQYF.

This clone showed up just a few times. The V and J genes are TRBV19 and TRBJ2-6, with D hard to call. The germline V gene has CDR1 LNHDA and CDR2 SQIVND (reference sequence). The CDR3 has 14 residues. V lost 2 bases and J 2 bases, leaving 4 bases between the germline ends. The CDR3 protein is CASSISTGANVLTF. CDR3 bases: TGTGCCAGTAGTATATCGACTGGGGCCAACGTCCTGACTTTC.

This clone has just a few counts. CDR3 sequence (DNA): TGTGCCGGATCATTCACAGATACGCAGTATTTT. This translates into CAGSFTDTQYF. J is TRBJ2-3 and V is TRBV30, with D unclear. Between the trimmed V and J ends, which lost 8 bases and 2 bases, there was a span of 8 bases. The germline V gene has CDR1 GTSNPN and CDR2 SVGIG (reference sequence). The CDR3 sequence is 11 residues long.

CDR3 residues: CASSWGQGGNNQPQHF. The CDR3 DNA reads TGTGCCAGCAGCTGGGGACAGGGAGGGAATAATCAGCCCCAGCATTTT. The chain couples TRBV11-3 to TRBJ1-5; TRBD1 agrees at 9 bases. The ends lost 4 bases at V and 4 bases at J; junction bases unmatched: 8. Germline V gives CDR1 SGHNT, CDR2 YENEEA. The CDR3 contains 16 residues.

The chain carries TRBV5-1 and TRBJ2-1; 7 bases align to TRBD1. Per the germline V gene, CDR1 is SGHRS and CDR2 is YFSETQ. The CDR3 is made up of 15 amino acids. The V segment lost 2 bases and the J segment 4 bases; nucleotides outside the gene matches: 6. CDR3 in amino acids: CASSLTGQFYNEQFF. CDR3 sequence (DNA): TGCGCCAGCAGCTTAACGGGACAGTTTTACAATGAGCAGTTCTTC.

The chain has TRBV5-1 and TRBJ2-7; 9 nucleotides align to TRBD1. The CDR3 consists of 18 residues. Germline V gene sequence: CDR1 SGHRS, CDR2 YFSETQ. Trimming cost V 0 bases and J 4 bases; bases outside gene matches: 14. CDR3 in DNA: TGCGCCAGCAGCTTGGAGACGGCCAGGACAGGGGCTTGGTACGAGCAGTACTTC. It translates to CASSLETARTGAWYEQYF.